The rows below give T cell receptor beta chains drawn from one sample of a study of blood T cell repertoires in COVID-19. Libraries were prepared by immunoSEQ multiplex PCR; TCRdb keeps only in-frame clonotypes and omits some of them. The profile shows around 100,000 clones, approximately 84% of them singletons. The material sequenced was peripheral blood. The receptor set was obtained from a middle-aged woman with acute or convalescent COVID-19. The CDR3 runs from the conserved cysteine through the conserved F or W. Fields, in order: V gene, CDR3 protein.

>TRBV3-1/TRBV3-2
CASSTLWEQFF
>TRBV15
CATSRDEASEAFF
>TRBV10-1
CASSEGAGLNTEAFF
>TRBV12-3/TRBV12-4
CASSRNNEQYF
>TRBV5-1
CASSPAGPGTGLF
>TRBV28
CASSPATGTGAYEQYF
>TRBV7-9
CASSLPTGSETNEKLFF
>TRBV19
CASSRVLAGQKGQFF
>TRBV10-3
CAISRRAGGPTSYNEQFF
>TRBV6-5
CASSYVAGRPYEQYF
>TRBV6-5
CASSYQLNYGYTF
>TRBV18
CASSPPGGGASSYNEQFF
>TRBV18
CASSPRPGLAGVRRDNEQFF
>TRBV30
CAWSREVAFF
>TRBV9
CASSVEEGSRAQYF
>TRBV6-5
CASSNRQGINTEAFF
>TRBV5-8
CASSLSGALPYGYTF
>TRBV10-1
CASSRDLDSPLHF
>TRBV7-2
CASSSFDTGIRSNQPQHF
>TRBV4-1
CASSRYSGEKLFF
>TRBV5-4
CASSRDSVTRWYF
>TRBV25-1
CASSPGGTQYF
>TRBV5-1
CASSTAGTGNSPLHF
>TRBV4-1
CASSQGGPKNIQYF
>TRBV19
CASSMGQGSTETQYF
>TRBV30
CAWGWGETQYF
>TRBV19
CASSIVAGRNYNSPLHF
>TRBV19
CASSSIDSGNTIYF
>TRBV7-9
CASSPELAVNRIGEQFF
>TRBV30
CAWSKNSFTGELFF
>TRBV11-2
CASSLGWDRGYGYTF
>TRBV6-2/TRBV6-3
CASSYSPLIAGSAYNEQFF
>TRBV7-2
CASSFFTDTQYF
>TRBV6-1
CASSEAGLGNTEAFF
>TRBV5-5
CASSWDSGGSNYGYTF
>TRBV29-1
CSVVHSTVTNYGYTF
>TRBV5-1
CASSSQGFYGYTF
>TRBV6-5
CASSNWVSGYGYTF
>TRBV30
CACTPGQGLRGGYTF
>TRBV30
CAWKRLMNTEAFF
>TRBV7-8
CASSWTSGEYNEQFF